The 9 T cell receptor beta chains presented below share a single source sample, sequenced in a study of human T cells and chemical hapten exposure. MiXCR was run by TCRdb on the RACE reads, yielding one entry per CDR3 protein. The sample lists about 56,000 distinct CDR3 sequences, 9.3% occurring once. Regarding time point: patch test 1, 2 weeks after DPC sensitization. Stated treatment: therapeutic diphenylcyclopropenone sensitization with weekly scalp DPC. This sample comprised whole blood, obtained in connection with sensitization to the hapten diphenylcyclopropenone (DPC). The receptors here all came from a woman in her thirties or forties with alopecia areata. Some clones in this sample may be carry-over from other donors' samples.

In its sample, this clonotype was seen a few times. The chain carries TRBV7-9 and TRBJ2-7; TRBD2 matches 12 bases. Per germline, CDR1 SEHNR and CDR2 FQNEAQ (reference sequence). This CDR3 is 18 amino acids long. J gave up 0 bases and V 6 bases, and 12 bases lay outside the gene matches. The CDR3 sequence: CASSQPSGTSGSSYEQYF. In nucleotides, the CDR3 is TGTGCCAGCAGTCAACCCTCCGGGACTAGCGGGTCCTCCTACGAGCAGTACTTC.

This clonotype was detected only a few times. This chain links TRBV25-1 with TRBJ1-5; 10 nucleotides agree with TRBD1. V lost 4 bases to trimming and J lost 0 bases; unmatched junction nucleotides: 3. The germline CDR1 and CDR2 sequences are MGHDK and SYGVNS. CDR3 length equals 16 residues. The CDR3 spells CASSGQGAGSNQPQHF. The CDR3 nucleotides are TGTGCCAGCAGTGGACAGGGGGCAGGTAGCAATCAGCCCCAGCATTTT.

The sample holds a few counts of this clonotype. The chain carries TRBV5-5 and TRBJ1-1; D unclear. Trimming shortened V by 0 bases and J by 1 base, and 7 bases separated the two germline ends. This CDR3 comprises 14 residues. The V gene's germline CDR1 is SGHKS and CDR2 YYEKEE (reference sequence). DNA of the CDR3: TGTGCCAGCAGCTTGGTACCCGCGAACACTGAAGCTTTCTTT. Its translation is CASSLVPANTEAFF.

This clonotype was detected a few times. This rearrangement joins TRBV6-5 to TRBJ1-1; D may be TRBD1 (6 bases). This CDR3 spans 13 amino acids. Trimming stripped 4 bases from V and 3 bases from J, with 9 bases between. Germline lookup yields CDR1 MNHEY and CDR2 SVGAGI. CDR3 bases: TGTGCCAGCAGTTCCACAGGGTACACTGAAGCTTTCTTT. This encodes CASSSTGYTEAFF.

This clonotype was recorded many times. V usage is TRBV29-1 and J usage is TRBJ2-1; D is possibly TRBD1 (5 bases). The CDR3 loop spans 14 amino acids. Per the germline V gene, CDR1 is SQVTM and CDR2 is ANQGSEA. V was pared by 3 bases and J by 7 bases, with 16 bases between. Here the CDR3 reads CSVDHSKAGNEQFF. CDR3 bases: TGCAGCGTTGATCATTCGAAGGCAGGGAATGAGCAGTTCTTC.

This clonotype was counted only a few times. The chain links TRBV5-1 to TRBJ1-3; 10 bases line up with TRBD1. The CDR3 is 14 amino acids. Per germline, CDR1 SGHRS and CDR2 YFSETQ. V was clipped by 2 bases and J by 6 bases; unmatched bases: 2. In DNA form, the CDR3 reads TGCGCCAGCAGCTTTGGGACAGGGGAAAACACCATATATTTT. Residues: CASSFGTGENTIYF.

Many counts were recorded for this clonotype. CDR3 coding DNA: TGTGCCAGCAGCCAAGATGAACTCGTCTCCGGGGAGCTGTTTTTT. The encoded protein is CASSQDELVSGELFF. This rearrangement joins TRBV4-2 to TRBJ2-2; D is undetermined. With 0 bases removed from V and 6 bases from J, the gap between germline ends came to 11 bases. Germline CDR1 LGHNA, CDR2 YNFKEQ. This CDR3 comprises 15 residues.

The genes are TRBV19 and TRBJ1-1; no firm D call. The germline gives CDR1 LNHDA, CDR2 SQIVND (reference sequence). Between the trimmed V and J ends, which lost 2 bases and 5 bases, there was a span of 24 bases. CDR3 size: 18 residues. CDR3 coding DNA: TGTGCCAGTAGTATACGGGCGACTGGACCCATAAAGAGTACTGAAGCTTTCTTT. As protein: CASSIRATGPIKSTEAFF.

This clonotype was seen many times. The J gene is TRBJ2-5, the V gene TRBV20-1, with 9 bases lining up with TRBD2. The CDR3 runs 15 residues. With V trimmed by 2 bases and J by 2 bases, 6 bases remained unmatched. Germline V gene lookup returns CDR1 DFQATT and CDR2 SNEGSKA (reference sequence). The CDR3 spells CSARLLAGQQETQYF. The CDR3 DNA reads TGCAGTGCTAGACTACTAGCGGGCCAACAAGAGACCCAGTACTTC.